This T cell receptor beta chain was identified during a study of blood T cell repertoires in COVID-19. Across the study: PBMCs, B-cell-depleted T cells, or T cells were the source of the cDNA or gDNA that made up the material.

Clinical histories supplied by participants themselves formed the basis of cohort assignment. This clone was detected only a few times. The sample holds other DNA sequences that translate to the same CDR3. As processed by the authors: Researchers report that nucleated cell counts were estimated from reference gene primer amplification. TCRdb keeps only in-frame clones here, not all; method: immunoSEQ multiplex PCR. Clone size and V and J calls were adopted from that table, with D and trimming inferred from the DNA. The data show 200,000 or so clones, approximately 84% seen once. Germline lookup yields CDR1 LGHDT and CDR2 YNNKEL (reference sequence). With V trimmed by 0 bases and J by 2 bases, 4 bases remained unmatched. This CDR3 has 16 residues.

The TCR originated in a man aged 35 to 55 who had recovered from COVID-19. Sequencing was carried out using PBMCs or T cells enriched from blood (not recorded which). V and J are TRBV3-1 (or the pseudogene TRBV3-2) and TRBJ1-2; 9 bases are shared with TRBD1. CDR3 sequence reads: CASSQEWGQGNYGYTF. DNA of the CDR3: TGTGCCAGCAGCCAAGAATGGGGACAGGGAAACTATGGCTACACCTTC.